Described below is a single T cell receptor beta chain sequence and its context. Its cognate antigen has yet to be identified. Per-base qualities were not stored, and no clone one base away is much larger. TCRbeta CDR3 regions were amplified from genomic DNA by means of the immunoSEQ Assay, a bias-controlled multiplex PCR. On the authors' methods: Nucleated cell counts per sample were estimated from amplification of reference gene primers within the assay. Sequence reads were collapsed and filtered to measure the absolute abundance of every unique TCRbeta CDR3 rearrangement. For each sample, productive Simpson clonality was calculated as the square root of Simpson's diversity index across productive rearrangements. TCRdb re-hosts the immuneACCESS table, in-frame sequences only. Its copies lack some clones; in the studies checked, an unresolved V gene accounts for under half of them, and the cause for the rest is not known. That table supplies the V and J calls and clone size; D and trimming were determined from the DNA. The sample yields under 130,000 clones; 75% to 90% were counted once. The ten largest clones represent 32% of the sample.

The CDR3 holds 15 amino acids from the cysteine to the phenylalanine. Of the read, only the CDR3 DNA is kept; its 45 bases are in frame from base 1. V is cut back by 3 bases and J by 8 bases, with 8 bases in the junction unmatched. In the germline V gene, CDR1 corresponds to MDHEN and CDR2 to SYDVKM. This record comes from a study of blood T cell repertoires in COVID-19 (TCRdb year 2020). General notes on the study: Samples from collaborators originated in the United States, Italy and Spain and spanned both the acute and convalescent phases of COVID-19. The dataset comprised deeply sampled blood TCRbeta repertoires from subjects exposed to, actively infected with, or recovered from COVID-19. The prospective study material was composed of cDNA or gDNA derived from T cells, B-cell-depleted T cells, or PBMCs. Samples came from the ongoing ImmuneRACE study (first 160 participants) plus 1,254 subjects from 6 global collaborators. Nearly every sample came with metadata listing a de-identified subject ID, COVID-19 status, age in years and sex. The repertoires were released in a freely available public database intended as a resource for research on the immune response to SARS-CoV-2. HLA class I and class II types, where available, came from metadata supplied by the sample provider rather than from assay-based typing. Summary of the overall study and its limitations: Clinical and demographic metadata were provided uncurated, with the amount varying by source and participant.

Whole blood was collected in K2EDTA tubes by collaborating institutions according to the institutions' own protocols. For TCRbeta analysis, collaborators shipped samples as frozen whole blood, isolated PBMCs, or DNA extracted from either of those sample types. The V and J genes are TRBV28 and TRBJ1-2, with TRBD1 matching 11 junction bases. The receptor's source is a woman older than 75 with acute or convalescent COVID-19. Specimen: peripheral blood. The CDR3 is CASSFFGQGAQGYTF. The DNA reads TGTGCCAGCAGTTTCTTCGGACAGGGGGCCCAAGGCTACACCTTC.